The clone carrying this T cell receptor beta chain was recorded many times. Its antigen is as yet unknown. TCRdb independently ran MiXCR on the 5' RACE reads; one entry per CDR3 protein. Of under 900,000 distinct CDR3 sequences listed, 9% to 15% are singletons. The data were obtained in a study of identical twins. Broader study findings: Where out-of-frame alpha sequences were twin-shared, they showed excess low generation probability. Without tracking the same donors, conclusions rested on cross-sectional statistical analysis. Fewer insertions characterized abundant cord blood beta clonotypes, whereas memory repertoires showed none.

This CDR3 region has 15 residues. V shed 6 bases, J shed 5 bases, and the junction held 1 base outside the gene matches. In germline, CDR1 is SGHTA, CDR2 FQGNSA. These records were also assigned to another study, of yellow fever vaccine responses in identical twins.

The chain combines TRBV7-2 with TRBJ2-2, with 15 positions matching TRBD2. Source material: PBMCs. This TCR was sampled from a woman aged 18-29 years in good health. As DNA, the CDR3 is TGTGCCAGCAGGGGACTAGCGGGAGGAACCGGGGAGCTGTTTTTT. As protein: CASRGLAGGTGELFF.